The 23 T cell receptor beta chains given below trace back to one sample, sequenced in a study of breast tumors, draining lymph nodes, adjacent tissues (TCRdb year 2016). Preparation of the library involved multiplex PCR. Sequencing was carried out with an Illumina HiSeq 2000. Using fastp at Q25 and MiXCR, TCRdb reprocessed the public reads and kept productive beta chains. Every entry covers one CDR3 protein and lists the most common genes and DNA from its rows. The sample contains roughly 49,000 distinct CDR3 sequences, less than 55% of them found a single time. Of the sample, 8% to 11% is held by the ten largest clones. The source material was breast tumor tissue. All receptors come from a female donor with breast cancer. Some clones in this sample may be carry-over from other donors' samples.

The chain uses TRBV28 and TRBJ2-7; D might be TRBD2 (6 bases). Per germline, CDR1 MDHEN and CDR2 SYDVKM. The V end lost 7 bases, the J end lost 3 bases, and 19 bases lay between the germline ends. CDR3 length equals 15 residues. The CDR3 DNA reads as TGTGCCAGCATCCTAGCAGGAGGGATGGGCTACGAGCAGTACTTC. Protein: CASILAGGMGYEQYF. The full variable domain, its missing parts supplied by reference TRBV28 and TRBJ2-7, is DVKVTQSSRYLVKRTGEKVFLECVQDMDHENMFWYRQDPGLGLRLIYFSYDVKMKEKGDIPEGYSVSREKKERFSLILESASTNQTSMYLCASILAGGMGYEQYFGPGTRLTVT.

Many counts were recorded for this clonotype. J is TRBJ2-5 and V is TRBV5-4, with 8 bases lining up with TRBD1. The J segment lost 5 bases and the V segment lost 1 base, leaving 7 bases of the junction unmatched. The length of the CDR3 is 15 residues. CDR1 and CDR2 (germline): SGHNT, YYREEE (reference sequence). CDR3 loop: CASSLLSGGGETQYF. The DNA of the CDR3 is TGTGCCAGCAGCTTGCTTTCAGGGGGCGGGGAGACCCAGTACTTC.

The table lists this clonotype with a few counts. One base away lies a much larger clone, so this may be a sequencing read error. The rearrangement uses TRBV20-1 and TRBJ2-1; 9 positions agree with TRBD2. The CDR3 sequence is 14 residues long. The germline CDR1 and CDR2 sequences are DFQATT and SNEGSKA (reference sequence). The CDR3 loop is CSARGLAEYTEQFF. In DNA form, the CDR3 reads TGCAGTGCTAGAGGACTAGCGGAGTACACTGAGCAGTTCTTC.

The chain links TRBV29-1 to TRBJ2-7; perhaps TRBD2 as D (5 bases). The CDR3 loop spans 14 amino acids. V gave up 0 bases and J gave up 11 bases, with 20 bases separating them. Germline loops: CDR1 SQVTM, CDR2 ANQGSEA. In DNA, the CDR3 is TGCAGCGTTGAAGAGGGGAAGGGCCTAGGAGGAGAGTACTTC. Translating it yields CSVEEGKGLGGEYF.

Only a few counts were recorded for this clonotype. This rearrangement joins TRBV10-3 to TRBJ1-4; D is perhaps TRBD1 (6 bases). The V and J ends lost 6 bases and 3 bases respectively, with 17 bases between them. The CDR3 spans 16 residues. The germline V gene has CDR1 ENHRY and CDR2 SYGVKD. DNA for the CDR3: TGTGCCATCAGGACAGGACGGCAGACCTCTAATGAAAAACTGTTTTTT. Its translation: CAIRTGRQTSNEKLFF.

This clonotype was observed many times. A clone one base away is much larger, so this may be a read error. The chain recombines TRBV2 with TRBJ2-7; 8 bases align to TRBD2. Germline loops: CDR1 SNHLY, CDR2 FYNNEI. The CDR3 covers 13 residues. V lost 8 bases and J lost 9; bases outside the gene matches: 12. The chain's CDR3 is CASGKRETNGQYF. The CDR3 DNA is TGTGCCAGCGGGAAGCGGGAGACCAACGGGCAGTACTTC.

J is TRBJ2-6 and V is TRBV12-3 or TRBV12-4, with 9 bases matching TRBD2. Trimming took 1 base from V and 4 from J; bases not matched to a gene: 5. The CDR3 sequence is 17 residues long. CDR3 sequence (DNA): TGTGCCAGCAGTTTAGAGATAGCGGGAGCGGGGGCCAACGTCCTGACTTTC. Its translation is CASSLEIAGAGANVLTF.

This clonotype was counted many times. V gene TRBV20-1 combines with J gene TRBJ2-7; 12 nucleotides agree with TRBD2. Trimming cost V 1 base and J 3 bases; bases outside gene matches: 1. Germline CDR1 reads DFQATT; CDR2 reads SNEGSKA (reference sequence). The CDR3 extends over 14 amino acids. The CDR3 DNA follows: TGCAGTGCTAGAGGGACTAGCGGGAACTACGAGCAGTACTTC. Encoded protein: CSARGTSGNYEQYF.

The rearrangement links TRBV11-2 to TRBJ2-7; D could derive from TRBD1 or TRBD2 (5 bases each). CDR1 is SGHAT and CDR2 is FQNNGV in the germline V gene. The CDR3 sequence is 13 residues long. Trimming pared 2 bases from V and 6 bases from J, leaving 11 bases between. In nucleotides, the CDR3 is TGTGCCAGCAGCTTAACGCTGGGACGCGAGCAGTACTTC. Translated, it gives CASSLTLGREQYF.

The chain joins TRBV30 to TRBJ2-2; D perhaps matches TRBD1 (5 bases). CDR3 length: 13 amino acids. V lost 2 bases, J lost 6 bases, and 10 bases lay in between. Germline V gene sequence: CDR1 GTSNPN, CDR2 SVGIG (reference sequence). The CDR3 sequence: CAWSKETAGELFF. For the CDR3, the DNA is TGTGCCTGGAGTAAAGAGACAGCCGGGGAGCTGTTTTTT.

By frequency in the sample, this clonotype is medium-sized. The chain carries TRBV11-3 and TRBJ2-7; no clear D. Germline V gene lookup returns CDR1 SGHNT and CDR2 YENEEA. With 2 bases removed from V and 6 bases from J, the gap between germline ends came to 11 bases. The CDR3 runs 13 residues. CDR3 DNA sequence: TGTGCCAGCAGCTTAACGTCGCTGGTCGAGCAGTACTTC. It is translated as CASSLTSLVEQYF.

The chain uses TRBV20-1 and TRBJ1-4; D is uncertain. Trimming pared 1 base from V and 8 bases from J, leaving 14 bases between. In germline, CDR1 is DFQATT, CDR2 SNEGSKA (reference sequence). The CDR3 is made up of 14 amino acids. The CDR3 loop is CSARVLAGSEKLFF. CDR3 nucleotides: TGCAGTGCTAGAGTGCTAGCGGGAAGCGAAAAACTGTTTTTT.

Comments on this clonotype: Germline is not matched at one junction end, which may reflect a read error. The chain recombines TRBV5-4 with TRBJ2-2, with 8 nucleotides matching TRBD2. Germline V CDR1 and CDR2: SGHNT, YYREEE (reference sequence). CDR3 length equals 16 residues. The CDR3 region is CASSSSGSRSTGKLFF. CDR3 nucleotide sequence: TGTGCCAGCAGCTCAAGCGGGAGTCGCAGCACCGGGAAGCTGTTTTTT.

This clonotype turned up a few times. The rearrangement uses TRBV28 and TRBJ2-3; possible D gene TRBD2, 6 bases. Trimming removed 1 base from V and 0 bases from J, with 11 bases in between. The V gene's germline CDR1 is MDHEN and CDR2 SYDVKM. The CDR3 consists of 16 residues. The CDR3 sequence: CASSLSVSGSTDTQYF. In nucleotides, the CDR3 is TGTGCCAGCAGTTTATCGGTCAGCGGGAGCACAGATACGCAGTATTTT.

This clonotype was seen at least ten times. The V call is TRBV9, the J call TRBJ2-3, with no clear D. This CDR3 region has 15 residues. The V end lost 4 bases, the J end lost 2 bases, and 14 bases lay between the germline ends. Germline CDR1 reads SGDLS; CDR2 reads YYNGEE. CDR3 region: CASSNSPTHTDTQYF. The CDR3 DNA sequence: TGTGCCAGCAGCAACTCTCCTACCCACACAGATACGCAGTATTTT.

Comments on this clonotype: Because it lacks the conserved phenylalanine or tryptophan at the end, this CDR3 is likely a read error. The chain carries TRBV7-2 and TRBJ2-5; possibly TRBD1 or TRBD2 for D (5 bases each). The V end lost 0 bases, the J end lost 5 bases, and 10 bases lay between the germline ends. This CDR3 comprises 14 residues. CDR1 SGHTA and CDR2 FQGNSA come from the germline V gene. The CDR3 nucleotides are TGTGCCAGCAGCTTAGCGAGGGGTACCGAGACCCAGTACCCC. As protein: CASSLARGTETQYP.

This clonotype was observed many times. The chain carries TRBV19 and TRBJ1-4; 8 bases are shared with TRBD1. CDR3 length: 16 residues. The junction had 5 bases not matched to a gene; V was cut back by 3 bases and J by 2 bases. The V gene's germline CDR1 is LNHDA and CDR2 SQIVND (reference sequence). In DNA, the CDR3 is TGTGCCAGTAGTATCTCCAGGGGGCATACTAATGAAAAACTGTTTTTT. Translating it yields CASSISRGHTNEKLFF.

This clonotype occurred many times. This chain uses TRBV19 with TRBJ2-7; 10 bases fit TRBD2. Germline V CDR1 and CDR2: LNHDA, SQIVND (reference sequence). Trimming removed 8 bases from V and 3 bases from J; junction bases left unmatched: 7. This CDR3 comprises 14 residues. The DNA of the CDR3 is TGTGCCAGTCGCCGGGGGACTAGCGACTACGAGCAGTACTTC. It yields the protein CASRRGTSDYEQYF.

This clonotype was observed at least ten times. The chain uses TRBV10-2 and TRBJ2-7, with 14 nucleotides matching TRBD2. The length of the CDR3 is 17 residues. Germline V gene lookup returns CDR1 WSHSY and CDR2 SAAADI. Trimming cost V 4 bases and J 2 bases; bases outside gene matches: 7. CDR3 nucleotide sequence: TGCGCCAGCAGTGGGGGACTAGCGGGAGTCCTCCCCTACGAGCAGTACTTC. It yields the protein CASSGGLAGVLPYEQYF.

The table lists this clonotype with many counts. The chain employs TRBV19 and TRBJ2-3, with D possibly being TRBD1 (6 bases). The germline V gene has CDR1 LNHDA and CDR2 SQIVND (reference sequence). Trimming left V 5 bases short and J 7 bases short, with 25 bases between. This CDR3 has 17 amino acids. CDR3 sequence reads: CASSSAYRAQGRNTQYF. The CDR3 DNA reads TGTGCCAGTAGTTCCGCCTACCGGGCCCAGGGGCGAAATACGCAGTATTTT. Filled out from reference TRBV19 and TRBJ2-3, the complete variable domain reads DGGITQSPKYLFRKEGQNVTLSCEQNLNHDAMYWYRQDPGQGLRLIYYSQIVNDFQKGDIAEGYSVSREKKESFPLTVTSAQKNPTAFYLCASSSAYRAQGRNTQYFGPGTRLTVL.

This clonotype ranks as medium-sized. This sequence joins TRBV20-1 and TRBJ2-7, with D perhaps given as TRBD1 or TRBD2 (5 bases each). CDR3 length equals 14 residues. Trimming stripped 3 bases from V and 0 bases from J, with 12 bases between. Germline assignment: CDR1 DFQATT and CDR2 SNEGSKA (reference sequence). The CDR3 sequence: CSARKRGRSYEQYF. The CDR3 DNA sequence: TGCAGTGCTAGGAAACGGGGACGCTCCTACGAGCAGTACTTC.

Many counts were recorded for this clonotype. The rearrangement joins TRBV30 to TRBJ2-7; 9 bases fit TRBD1. The CDR3 totals 15 residues. V shed 4 bases, J shed 5 bases, and the junction held 12 bases outside the gene matches. Germline CDR1 and CDR2: GTSNPN and SVGIG (reference sequence). DNA for the CDR3: TGTGCCTGGATGGGTCCGGGACAGGGTTCACACGAGCAGTACTTC. Its translation is CAWMGPGQGSHEQYF.

This chain uses TRBV7-2 with TRBJ2-5; 10 bases line up with TRBD1. The CDR3 runs 15 residues. Germline trimming cut 4 bases from V and 1 base from J; bases unmatched to any gene: 3. The V gene's germline CDR1 is SGHTA and CDR2 FQGNSA. Here the CDR3 reads CASSWTGGSQETQYF. The DNA for the CDR3 is TGTGCCAGCAGCTGGACAGGGGGAAGCCAAGAGACCCAGTACTTC.